This T cell receptor (beta chain) was observed in a study of CD8 T cells in ankylosing spondylitis. Study outcomes and limitations: From matched ankylosing spondylitis synovial fluid, disease-linked clones were reportedly recovered at significantly enriched levels. Previous work reported some of these motif variants in the synovial fluid and blood of reactive arthritis. Clones linked to disease, bearing a CD8+ phenotype, were relatively rare in peripheral blood. Blood from ankylosing spondylitis patients appeared to carry a characteristic roughly 8-variant TCR beta motif.

As the method for making TCR beta libraries, quantitative 5'-RACE with molecular barcodes was used. Each CDR3 protein gets one entry after TCRdb re-called the 5' RACE reads with MiXCR. The sample comprises some 700,000 distinct CDR3 sequences, roughly 20% of which are singletons, and around 19% rests with the top ten. This clonotype was seen more than once but under ten times. Its target is not known. Because the CDR3's place on the DNA is in doubt, the DNA is left out and the CDR3 is given as listed by TCRdb. The clonotype originates from a male donor with ankylosing spondylitis. The sample comprised blood, either unsorted or a sorted T cell fraction (not recorded which).

This chain's CDR3 is CSTSGVNTEAFF. This sequence joins TRBV20-1 and TRBJ1-1; the table's D call of TRBD1 was not tested on the DNA. The germline V gene encodes CDR1 DFQATT and CDR2 SNEGSKA (reference sequence). The length of the CDR3 is 12 amino acids, counting both ends.